This T cell receptor beta chain was recorded in a study of T cell clusters in autoimmune cytopenias. Study context: Per sample, median TRB depth was around 51,000 reads, yielding a median about 2,500 distinct clonotypes.

One tube held mixed TRB-A and TRB-B primer pools for touch-down PCR. TCRdb re-called the multiplex PCR reads, yielding one record per CDR3 amino acid sequence without DNA. There are some 11,000 distinct CDR3 sequences in the sample, with roughly 20% held by the top ten. About this clonotype: What it recognizes is unknown.

TRB was amplified from 250 ng of peripheral blood genomic DNA per sample. Findings of the study overall: Primary autoimmune cytopenia patients seemingly lacked the physiological T cell clusters found in healthy donors.

In germline, CDR1 is SEHNR, CDR2 FQNEAQ (reference sequence). This CDR3 region has 13 residues. The same sample was also used in a study of T cell repertoires in aging, cancer and after chemotherapy. As that study records: These repertoire data do not allow conclusions about immunological memory after chemotherapy.

Sequenced material: peripheral blood. The TCR was taken from a human donor in good health. V and J are TRBV7-9 and TRBJ1-1. This chain's CDR3 is CASSLVGRAEAFF.